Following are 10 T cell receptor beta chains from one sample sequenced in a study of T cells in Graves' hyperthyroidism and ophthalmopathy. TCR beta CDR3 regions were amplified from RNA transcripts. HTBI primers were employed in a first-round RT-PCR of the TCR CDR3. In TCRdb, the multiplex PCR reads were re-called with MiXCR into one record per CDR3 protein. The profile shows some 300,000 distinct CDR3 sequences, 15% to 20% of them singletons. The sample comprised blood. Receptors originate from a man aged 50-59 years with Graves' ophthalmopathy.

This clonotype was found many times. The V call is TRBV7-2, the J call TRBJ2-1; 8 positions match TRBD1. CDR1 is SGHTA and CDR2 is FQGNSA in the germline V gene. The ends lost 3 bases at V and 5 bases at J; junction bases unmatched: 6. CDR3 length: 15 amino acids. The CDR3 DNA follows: TGTGCCAGCAGCTTGGTAGGGACAGGAGACAATGAGCAGTTCTTC. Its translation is CASSLVGTGDNEQFF.

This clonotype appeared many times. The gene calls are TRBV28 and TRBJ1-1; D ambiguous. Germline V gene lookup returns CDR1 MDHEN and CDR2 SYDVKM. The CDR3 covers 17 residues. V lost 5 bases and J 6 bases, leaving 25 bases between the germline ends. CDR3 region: CASSIEGAGYGSAEAFF. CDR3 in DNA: TGTGCCAGCAGTATAGAGGGTGCTGGTTACGGGAGCGCTGAAGCTTTCTTT.

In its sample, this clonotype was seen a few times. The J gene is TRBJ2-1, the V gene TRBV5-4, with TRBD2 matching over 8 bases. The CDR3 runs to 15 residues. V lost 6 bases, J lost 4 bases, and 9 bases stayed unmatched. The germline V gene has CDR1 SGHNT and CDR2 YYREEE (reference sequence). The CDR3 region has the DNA TGTGCCAGCACTCTAAGCGGGAGCGGTTACAATGAGCAGTTCTTC. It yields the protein CASTLSGSGYNEQFF.

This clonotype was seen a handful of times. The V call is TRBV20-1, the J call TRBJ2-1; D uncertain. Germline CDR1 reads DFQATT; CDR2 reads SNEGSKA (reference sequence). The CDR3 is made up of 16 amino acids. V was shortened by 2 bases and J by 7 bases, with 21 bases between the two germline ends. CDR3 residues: CSARPPQVALGNEQFF. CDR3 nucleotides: TGCAGTGCTAGACCCCCCCAGGTGGCCCTGGGGAATGAGCAGTTCTTC.

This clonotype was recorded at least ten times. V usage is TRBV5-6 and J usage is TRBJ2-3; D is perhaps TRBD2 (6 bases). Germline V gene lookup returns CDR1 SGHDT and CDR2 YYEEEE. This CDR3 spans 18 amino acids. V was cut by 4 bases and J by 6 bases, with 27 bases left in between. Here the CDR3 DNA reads TGTGCCAGCAGCCCGGAGCGGAGGGCCCCCTTGCGCGGGGATACGCAGTATTTT. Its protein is CASSPERRAPLRGDTQYF.

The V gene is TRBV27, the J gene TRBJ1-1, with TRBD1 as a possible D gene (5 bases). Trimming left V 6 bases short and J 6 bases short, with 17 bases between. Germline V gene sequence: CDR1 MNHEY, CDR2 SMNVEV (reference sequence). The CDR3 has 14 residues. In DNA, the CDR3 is TGTGCCAGCAGGTCTCAGGGTGGGTTTGCTGAAGCTTTCTTT. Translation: CASRSQGGFAEAFF.

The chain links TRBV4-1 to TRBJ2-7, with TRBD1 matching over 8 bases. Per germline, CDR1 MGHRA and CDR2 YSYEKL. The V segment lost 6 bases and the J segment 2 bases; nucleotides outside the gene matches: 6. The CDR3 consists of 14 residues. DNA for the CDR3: TGCGCCAGCAGTCAGACAGGGGACACCTACGAGCAGTACTTC. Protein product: CASSQTGDTYEQYF.

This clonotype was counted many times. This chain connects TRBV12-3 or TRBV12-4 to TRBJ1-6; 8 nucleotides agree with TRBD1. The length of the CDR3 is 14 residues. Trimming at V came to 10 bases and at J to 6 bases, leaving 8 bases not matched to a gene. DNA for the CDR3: TGTGCCACCCGACCGACAGGGGTTAATTCACCCCTCCACTTT. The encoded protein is CATRPTGVNSPLHF.

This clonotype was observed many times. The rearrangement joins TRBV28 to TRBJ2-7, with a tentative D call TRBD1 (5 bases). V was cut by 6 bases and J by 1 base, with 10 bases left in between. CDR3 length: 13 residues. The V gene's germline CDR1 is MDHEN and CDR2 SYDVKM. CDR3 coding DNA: TGTGCCAGCAGCTTAGGACATTCCTACGAGCAGTACTTC. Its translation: CASSLGHSYEQYF.

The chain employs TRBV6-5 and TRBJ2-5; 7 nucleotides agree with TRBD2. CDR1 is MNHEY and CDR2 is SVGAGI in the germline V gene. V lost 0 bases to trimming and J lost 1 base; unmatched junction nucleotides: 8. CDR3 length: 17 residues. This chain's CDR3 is CASSYSGRELPQETQYF. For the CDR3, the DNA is TGTGCCAGCAGTTACTCCGGGCGGGAGCTACCCCAAGAGACCCAGTACTTC.